The sequence of this T cell receptor beta chain was determined in a study of ipilimumab plus nivolumab after autologous stem cell transplantation. About the research overall: Patients received a median of about 5 ipilimumab and 8 nivolumab doses. Both relapsed and primary refractory DLBCL were included.

General observations from the study: TCR repertoire, Treg phenotype and gut microbiota reportedly support more study of this approach.

A note on this clone: Its antigen is still unknown.

Patients got ipilimumab 1 mg/kg beginning 14 to 28 days post-transplant. The CDR3 has 13 residues. In germline, CDR1 is SGHNT, CDR2 YYREEE (reference sequence). Trimming stripped 4 bases from V and 6 bases from J, with 13 bases between. The data were produced by immunoSEQ multiplex PCR, yet TCRdb's version contains in-frame clones alone and is incomplete. The sample consists of roughly 86,000 clones, 83% of them appearing once. The chain couples TRBV5-4 to TRBJ1-2, with a weak D call TRBD1 (6 bases). The sequencing used PBMCs, collected in a trial of ipilimumab plus nivolumab as post-transplant consolidation. This sequence was found in a male donor with diffuse large B-cell lymphoma. CDR3 nucleotides: TGTGCCAGCAGCGCCCCGAGGGGGAATGGCTACACCTTC. It is translated as CASSAPRGNGYTF.